This passage covers 17 T cell receptor beta chains from one sample sequenced in a study of blood T cell repertoires in COVID-19. Data came from immunoSEQ multiplex PCR; TCRdb stores just in-frame clones and leaves some out. The sample records hundreds of thousands of clones, 85% to 90% being singletons. The sample taken for sequencing was peripheral blood. Receptor source: a man aged 55 to 70 with acute or convalescent COVID-19.

The table lists this clone with a count of one. The V and J genes are TRBV6-5 and TRBJ1-5, with D possibly being TRBD1 (6 bases). Per germline, CDR1 MNHEY and CDR2 SVGAGI. The CDR3 spans 15 residues. V was shortened by 6 bases and J by 0 bases, with 12 bases between the two germline ends. The CDR3 protein is CASRDSTYSNQPQHF. CDR3 DNA: TGTGCCAGCAGGGACAGTACTTATAGCAATCAGCCCCAGCATTTT.

The gene calls are TRBV27 and TRBJ2-1, with 11 bases fitting TRBD2. V lost 5 bases, J lost 2 bases, and 8 bases stayed unmatched. The CDR3 sequence is 17 residues long. CDR1 is MNHEY, CDR2 SMNVEV, per germline (reference sequence). CDR3: CASSPAVSGGAYNEQFF. Here the CDR3 DNA reads TGTGCCAGCAGTCCGGCGGTTAGCGGGGGGGCCTACAATGAGCAGTTCTTC.

This clone has more than one count but fewer than ten. The V gene is TRBV3-1 (or the pseudogene TRBV3-2), the J gene TRBJ2-7; 12 nucleotides line up with TRBD1. The CDR3 has 15 amino acids. Unmatched junction bases numbered 3, after V lost 0 bases and J lost 6 bases. Germline V gene lookup returns CDR1 LGHDT and CDR2 YNNKEL (reference sequence). CDR3 sequence (DNA): TGTGCCAGCAGCCAAGAGGGACAGGGGGCGAGCGAGCAGTACTTC. Its translation is CASSQEGQGASEQYF.

The J gene is TRBJ2-7, the V gene TRBV29-1, with 7 bases lining up with TRBD1. The J segment lost 6 bases and the V segment lost 2 bases, leaving 10 bases of the junction unmatched. Germline V CDR1 and CDR2: SQVTM, ANQGSEA. The CDR3 is 14 residues long. CDR3 loop: CSVERGQVGSEQYF. In nucleotides, the CDR3 is TGCAGCGTTGAAAGAGGACAGGTCGGCTCCGAGCAGTACTTC.

This chain connects TRBV5-8 to TRBJ2-7, with a weak D call TRBD2 (7 bases). Germline CDR1 and CDR2: SGHTS and YDEGEE. This CDR3 has 16 amino acids. Trimming took 4 bases from V and 6 from J, leaving 23 bases between them. The CDR3 region is CASSLMGGQVPGEQYF. As DNA, the CDR3 is TGTGCCAGCAGCCTGATGGGGGGGCAGGTCCCCGGCGAGCAGTACTTC. Full variable domain (missing parts from reference TRBV5-8 and TRBJ2-7): EAGVTQSPTHLIKTRGQQATLRCSPISGHTSVYWYQQALGLGLQFLLWYDEGEERNRGNFPPRFSGRQFPNYSSELNVNALELEDSALYLCASSLMGGQVPGEQYFGPGTRLTVT.

V usage is TRBV2 and J usage is TRBJ1-2; D ambiguous. Germline CDR1 and CDR2: SNHLY and FYNNEI. The V and J ends lost 3 bases and 3 bases respectively, with 11 bases between them. The CDR3 spans 14 residues. CDR3 bases: TGTGCCAGCAGTGATTGGAGGGTGGACTATGGCTACACCTTC. Translating gives CASSDWRVDYGYTF. Drawing the rest from reference TRBV2 and TRBJ1-2, the complete variable domain is EPEVTQTPSHQVTQMGQEVILRCVPISNHLYFYWYRQILGQKVEFLVSFYNNEISEKSEIFDDQFSVERPDGSNFTLKIRSTKLEDSAMYFCASSDWRVDYGYTFGSGTRLTVV.

In its sample, this clone was seen a few times. V gene TRBV7-9 combines with J gene TRBJ1-3, with 11 bases fitting TRBD1. Germline trimming cut 4 bases from V and 8 bases from J; bases unmatched to any gene: 10. Germline loops: CDR1 SEHNR, CDR2 FQNEAQ (reference sequence). CDR3 length: 16 residues. The CDR3 coding sequence is TGTGCCAGCAGCTCCTTCGGACAGGGGGCAGGGTACACCATATATTTT. Translation gives CASSSFGQGAGYTIYF.

V and J are TRBV11-1 and TRBJ1-1; 8 bases are shared with TRBD1. The V segment lost 2 bases and the J segment 11 bases; nucleotides outside the gene matches: 10. This CDR3 is built from 14 residues. Per the germline V gene, CDR1 is SGHAT and CDR2 is FQDESV (reference sequence). CDR3: CASSLSRGRGSAFF. CDR3 DNA: TGTGCCAGCAGCTTATCCAGGGGGCGAGGTTCGGCTTTCTTT.

The rearrangement joins TRBV6-8 to TRBJ2-5, with TRBD1 matching over 7 bases. Germline CDR1 MNHGY, CDR2 SAAAGT. V gave up 4 bases and J gave up 5 bases; unmatched junction bases: 7. The CDR3 covers 14 residues. The CDR3 nucleotides are TGTGCCAGCAGTTCCCTAGACAGGGTGGAGACCCAGTACTTC. Translated: CASSSLDRVETQYF.

The chain is built from TRBV19 and TRBJ2-3; 10 nucleotides agree with TRBD2. Per the germline V gene, CDR1 is LNHDA and CDR2 is SQIVND (reference sequence). The ends lost 5 bases at V and 7 bases at J; junction bases unmatched: 9. The CDR3 length is 15 residues. The CDR3 reads CASSFPGSGGYTQYF. CDR3 in DNA: TGTGCCAGTAGTTTTCCAGGTAGCGGGGGGTATACGCAGTATTTT.

The V and J genes are TRBV5-6 and TRBJ1-6; D unclear. The germline V gene has CDR1 SGHDT and CDR2 YYEEEE. V was clipped by 1 base and J by 8 bases, with 16 bases between them. The CDR3 contains 16 residues. The CDR3 bases are TGTGCCAGCAGCTTGTATCGGGATCGAGGGTATTCACCCCTCCACTTT. Its protein is CASSLYRDRGYSPLHF. The full variable domain, its missing parts supplied by reference TRBV5-6 and TRBJ1-6, is DAGVTQSPTHLIKTRGQQVTLRCSPKSGHDTVSWYQQALGQGPQFIFQYYEEEERQRGNFPDRFSGHQFPNYSSELNVNALLLGDSALYLCASSLYRDRGYSPLHFGNGTRLTVT.

V and J are TRBV30 and TRBJ1-5; D is possibly TRBD1 (6 bases). The V end lost 3 bases, the J end lost 3 bases, and 18 bases lay between the germline ends. Germline values: CDR1 GTSNPN, CDR2 SVGIG (reference sequence). The CDR3 has 16 residues. CDR3: CAWSASGQGINQPQHF. For the CDR3, the DNA is TGTGCCTGGAGCGCCTCTGGGCAGGGGATCAATCAGCCCCAGCATTTT.

The chain combines TRBV6-5 with TRBJ1-1, with unresolved D. This CDR3 contains 13 residues. V shed 6 bases and J shed 0 bases, with 8 bases lying between them. The V gene's germline CDR1 is MNHEY and CDR2 SVGAGI. The CDR3 loop is CASRVGLNTEAFF. The CDR3, as DNA: TGTGCCAGCAGGGTTGGCCTGAACACTGAAGCTTTCTTT.

The rearrangement uses TRBV6-5 and TRBJ1-4; D is perhaps TRBD1 (6 bases). Trimming shortened V by 6 bases and J by 6 bases, and 17 bases separated the two germline ends. From germline, CDR1 is MNHEY and CDR2 SVGAGI. This CDR3 has 15 residues. CDR3 in amino acids: CASRGGAAGDEKLFF. CDR3 sequence (DNA): TGTGCCAGCAGAGGGGGGGCTGCGGGTGATGAAAAACTGTTTTTT.

CDR3 sequence: CASSPRGTGANVLTF. CDR3 coding DNA: TGCGCCAGCAGTCCCAGGGGAACTGGGGCCAACGTCCTGACTTTC. This rearrangement joins TRBV10-1 to TRBJ2-6; a possible D gene is TRBD1 (6 bases). With 5 bases removed from V and 2 bases from J, the gap between germline ends came to 10 bases. This CDR3 is built from 15 residues. Germline lookup yields CDR1 WNHNN and CDR2 SYGVQD (reference sequence).

Points on this clone: Other DNA sequences in this specimen translate into the identical CDR3. The V and J genes are TRBV18 and TRBJ2-7, with D possibly being TRBD2 (6 bases). This CDR3 is 12 amino acids long. Trimming pared 3 bases from V and 3 bases from J, leaving 6 bases between. Germline CDR1 is KGHSH and CDR2 is LQKENI. Here the CDR3 reads CASSPGGYEQYF. In DNA form, the CDR3 reads TGTGCCAGCTCACCCGGGGGCTACGAGCAGTACTTC. The full variable domain, its missing parts supplied by reference TRBV18 and TRBJ2-7, is NAGVMQNPRHLVRRRGQEARLRCSPMKGHSHVYWYRQLPEEGLKFMVYLQKENIIDESGMPKERFSAEFPKEGPSILRIQQVVRGDSAAYFCASSPGGYEQYFGPGTRLTVT.

The chain couples TRBV19 to TRBJ1-6; 10 bases fit TRBD1. Trimming cost V 2 bases and J 11 bases; bases outside gene matches: 6. There are 15 residues in the CDR3. Germline CDR1 is LNHDA and CDR2 is SQIVND (reference sequence). CDR3 amino acids: CASSIRDRGSPPLHF. CDR3 DNA: TGTGCCAGTAGTATAAGGGACAGGGGATCACCACCCCTCCACTTT.